This entry describes one TCR beta chain. This receptor's antigen is unknown. Inclusive of the bounding cysteine and phenylalanine, the CDR3 is 13 residues long. No nucleotide data were recorded. This sample is drawn from a study of monozygotic twins with inflammatory bowel disease (dated by TCRdb to the late 2010s). For the study in its entirety: The complete study included 30 or so monozygotic twin pairs: 19 IBD-discordant Danish pairs and nine German pairs, of which four were IBD-concordant and five were IBD-discordant. Disease-associated traits were sought mainly through comparisons between IBD patients and their genetically identical healthy co-twins within discordant pairs. Each individual had, on average, about 151 000 unique TCRalpha sequences and 181 000 unique TCRbeta sequences available for analysis. Overall study results and their limits: A decrease in TCRbeta repertoire diversity, as measured by inverse Simpson index, was observed in IBD patients compared with their healthy co-twins. The results gave no support for a single strong signal or clonotype linked to IBD. Different T cell subtypes could not be distinguished in the analysis. Fewer clonotypes were shared with other individuals by IBD patients than by healthy twins, most markedly in patients showing signs of disease activity. Concordant and discordant twins showed no difference in repertoire similarity, possibly because of limited statistical power. Differing immunosuppressive treatments among patients may have added background noise and inter-individual variability to the repertoires.

Libraries were constructed by 5' RACE. The input for every TCR library was approximately 3,500 ng of total RNA. For each sample, cDNA synthesis with SMARTScribe reverse transcriptase was split into eight separate reactions. During cDNA synthesis, unique molecular identifiers containing a 6-nucleotide sample barcode were introduced by template switching. Two nested PCRs of approximately 16 and 10 cycles amplified the TCRalpha and TCRbeta cDNA, and bead purification followed each PCR. Before amplification, the cDNA was treated with uracil DNA-glycosylase and purified using the QIAquick PCR purification kit. The second PCR added Illumina TruSeq-compatible adapters along with sample-specific barcodes. Library quality and concentration were checked on TapeStation and Qubit, and libraries were pooled at around 5 ng each. The pooled libraries were sequenced with 2 x 100 bp reads and custom sequencing primers on an Illumina HiSeq2500 single-index Rapid Run. The published analysis was carried out like this. PCR and sequencing errors were corrected by UMI-based consensus assembly using MiGEC version 1.2.6. MiXCR version 2.1.1 was used for V(D)J alignment, clonotype assembly and CDR3 extraction. To normalise gene usage, clonotype sharing and MAIT/NKT TCR abundance, the top 1000, 10 000 and 20 000 clonotypes in each sample were analysed. After downsampling to 27 000 UMIs, diversity was calculated as the inverse Simpson index using the vegan R package. Paired Mann-Whitney U tests were applied to discordant twin pairs, with Benjamini-Hochberg correction for multiple testing. After reprocessing by TCRdb, each CDR3 protein sequence is one entry, and no DNA is given. The authors' filters were not applied to this entry. The sample table includes approximately 160,000 distinct CDR3 sequences. Jointly, the top ten make up 6% to 9.5% of the sample.

From each donor, an approximately 2.5 ml peripheral blood sample was collected into PAXgene tubes and kept at -80 degrees C. Total RNA was isolated from whole blood with the PAXgene blood miRNA kit on an automated QIAcube, without T cell sorting. Peripheral blood from monozygotic twin pairs, either concordant or discordant for inflammatory bowel disease, underwent deep TCRalpha and TCRbeta repertoire profiling that used unique molecular barcoding. Smoking habits were recorded for all twin pairs, and individuals were classified as current, former or never smokers. Sequenced material: blood. The receptor was derived from a human donor with ulcerative colitis or Crohn's disease, or a healthy co-twin of an affected twin (not recorded which). The V gene is TRBV12-3 or TRBV12-4 and the J gene is TRBJ2-7; the TRBD1 assignment by TCRdb is unverifiable without DNA. This receptor carries the CDR3 CASTQDSSGEQYF.